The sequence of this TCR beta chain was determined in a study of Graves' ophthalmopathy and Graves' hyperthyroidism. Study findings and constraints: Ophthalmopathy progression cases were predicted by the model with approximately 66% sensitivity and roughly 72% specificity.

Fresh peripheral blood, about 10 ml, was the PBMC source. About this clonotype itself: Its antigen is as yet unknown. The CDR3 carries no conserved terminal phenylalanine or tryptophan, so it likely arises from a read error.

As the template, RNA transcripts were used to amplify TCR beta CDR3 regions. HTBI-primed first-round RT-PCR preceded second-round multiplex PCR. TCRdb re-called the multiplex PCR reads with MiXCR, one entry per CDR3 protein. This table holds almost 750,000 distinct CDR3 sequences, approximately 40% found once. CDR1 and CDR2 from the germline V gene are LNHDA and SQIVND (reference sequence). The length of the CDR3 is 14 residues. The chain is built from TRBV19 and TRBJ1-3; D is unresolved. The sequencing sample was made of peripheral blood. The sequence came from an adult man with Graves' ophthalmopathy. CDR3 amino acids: CASSTQYSGNTIYL. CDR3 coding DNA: TGTGCCAGTTCAACTCAGTACTCTGGGAACACCATATATCTT.